Listed below are T cell receptor beta chains from one sample, sequenced in a study of T-cell reconstitution after alpha-beta-depleted transplantation in children. TCRdb analysed the PCR reads with MiXCR anew, one entry per CDR3 protein. Of around 300,000 distinct CDR3 sequences detected, approximately 7.3% appear once; the ten largest clones hold about 8.2%. The specimen comprised peripheral blood, sampled 360 days after TCRalphabeta/CD19-depleted stem cell transplant. These receptor sequences come from a female patient aged 2-9 years who had a stem cell transplant for Fanconi anemia, so the T cells may come from the graft donor. Each CDR3 is given with its conserved first and last residue.

j_call: TRBJ1-2; v_call: TRBV6-1; cdr3_aa: CASRHTGTGGRYGYTF
j_call: TRBJ1-5; v_call: TRBV6-2/TRBV6-3; cdr3_aa: CASSWHRRGLADQPQHF
j_call: TRBJ1-2; v_call: TRBV29-1; cdr3_aa: CSVKVGFYGYTF
j_call: TRBJ1-1; v_call: TRBV5-1; cdr3_aa: CASSFGGGEAFF
j_call: TRBJ2-7; v_call: TRBV2; cdr3_aa: CASNRDRGYEQYF
j_call: TRBJ2-2; v_call: TRBV11-2; cdr3_aa: CASRRIGGTGELFF
j_call: TRBJ1-1; v_call: TRBV6-4; cdr3_aa: CASSAQTFGGEAFF
j_call: TRBJ1-2; v_call: TRBV6-1; cdr3_aa: CASSRLNLGQNYGYTF
j_call: TRBJ1-5; v_call: TRBV28; cdr3_aa: CASSLGPGQGNQPQHF
j_call: TRBJ2-2; v_call: TRBV15; cdr3_aa: CATSRDPPGQTTGELFF
j_call: TRBJ2-1; v_call: TRBV15; cdr3_aa: CATSRDQRLIPYNEQFF
j_call: TRBJ2-1; v_call: TRBV20-1; cdr3_aa: CSASWREGPRNEQFF
j_call: TRBJ2-7; v_call: TRBV6-2/TRBV6-3; cdr3_aa: CASVLQSSYEQYF
j_call: TRBJ2-1; v_call: TRBV20-1; cdr3_aa: CSARGSAYSYNEQFF
j_call: TRBJ1-2; v_call: TRBV2; cdr3_aa: CASTRGVPNYGYTF
j_call: TRBJ1-2; v_call: TRBV29-1; cdr3_aa: CSVVSQGRGGRGYGYTF
j_call: TRBJ2-7; v_call: TRBV10-3; cdr3_aa: CAISESYTGTDNSYEQYF
j_call: TRBJ1-3; v_call: TRBV5-6; cdr3_aa: CASTPSGSVPGNTIYF
j_call: TRBJ1-2; v_call: TRBV9; cdr3_aa: CASSVESSGLRGYTF
j_call: TRBJ2-3; v_call: TRBV7-2; cdr3_aa: CASSGGGGDTQYF
j_call: TRBJ1-2; v_call: TRBV7-2; cdr3_aa: CASSDPGYTF
j_call: TRBJ1-5; v_call: TRBV4-3; cdr3_aa: CASSQRRDQPQHF
j_call: TRBJ2-7; v_call: TRBV2; cdr3_aa: CASSPGTAIYEQYF
j_call: TRBJ2-1; v_call: TRBV7-8; cdr3_aa: CASRYGPAGVPYNEQFF
j_call: TRBJ2-5; v_call: TRBV5-1; cdr3_aa: CASSSLPSETQYF
j_call: TRBJ2-6; v_call: TRBV14; cdr3_aa: CASSRWDRGLSSGANVLTF
j_call: TRBJ2-1; v_call: TRBV5-1; cdr3_aa: CASSQGMGNEQFF
j_call: TRBJ2-6; v_call: TRBV5-1; cdr3_aa: CASSLTGSSGANVLTF
j_call: TRBJ1-4; v_call: TRBV27; cdr3_aa: CASRPGIGDEKLFF
j_call: TRBJ2-1; v_call: TRBV27; cdr3_aa: CASGGLAGGGGHNEQFF
j_call: TRBJ1-1; v_call: TRBV30; cdr3_aa: CAWSVPGPAGGENTEAFF
j_call: TRBJ1-1; v_call: TRBV28; cdr3_aa: CASTPPRVNTEAFF
j_call: TRBJ2-3; v_call: TRBV7-6; cdr3_aa: CASSLEAWTGVTDTQYF
j_call: TRBJ1-5; v_call: TRBV29-1; cdr3_aa: CSVAEQPNQPQHF
j_call: TRBJ2-1; v_call: TRBV29-1; cdr3_aa: CSAQGRASSYNEQFF
j_call: TRBJ2-7; v_call: TRBV15; cdr3_aa: CATTGTSGSLEQYF
j_call: TRBJ2-7; v_call: TRBV11-2; cdr3_aa: CASSPGTGSYEQYF
j_call: TRBJ1-1; v_call: TRBV7-2; cdr3_aa: CASSLRALGTEAFF
j_call: TRBJ1-1; v_call: TRBV5-6; cdr3_aa: CASSFRGSGNTEAFF
j_call: TRBJ1-1; v_call: TRBV20-1; cdr3_aa: CSATGNTEAFF
j_call: TRBJ1-1; v_call: TRBV5-4; cdr3_aa: CASSHDRNTEAFF
j_call: TRBJ1-1; v_call: TRBV28; cdr3_aa: CASRLTGEPSGGAFF
j_call: TRBJ1-2; v_call: TRBV13; cdr3_aa: CASSLPSLPANYGYTF
j_call: TRBJ2-1; v_call: TRBV21-1; cdr3_aa: CAILDPPSSYNEQFF
j_call: TRBJ2-3; v_call: TRBV18; cdr3_aa: CASSLGTGYSDTQYF
j_call: TRBJ1-6; v_call: TRBV5-5; cdr3_aa: CASSTRQPYNSPLHF
j_call: TRBJ2-7; v_call: TRBV6-1; cdr3_aa: CASMETPVTREQYF